This T cell receptor beta chain was identified during a study of Ad26.COV2.S vaccination and SARS-CoV-2 variants. Study outcomes and limitations: The study found higher spike-specific TCR breadth in vaccine than placebo recipients. Comparable non-spike TCR breadth was observed in vaccine and placebo recipients.

Stated treatment: roughly 18 received Ad26.COV2.S at low or high dose, single or two shots; about 5 received placebo; per-sample allocation not given. Collection of samples fell on day 63 after the first vaccine or placebo injection. Aged 18-55 years, donor was enrolled in Boston around 2020. The method was immunoSEQ multiplex PCR; TCRdb's version includes in-frame clones alone and lacks a portion of them. The data hold 300,000 to 350,000 clones, with 86% observed a single time. Regarding this clone: The antigen is not known.

Trimming cost V 1 base and J 5 bases, with 11 bases left between them. CDR1 and CDR2 from the germline V gene are MNHNS and SASEGT. This CDR3 region has 14 residues. The specimen was peripheral blood, collected in a trial of Ad26.COV2.S vaccine versus placebo. V gene TRBV6-1 combines with J gene TRBJ1-2; D gene unclear. The TCR originated in a person between 18 and 60 years old who received the Ad26.COV2.S COVID-19 vaccine or a placebo. The CDR3 region is CASSEVPTAYGYTF. In DNA form, the CDR3 reads TGTGCCAGCAGTGAAGTACCCACGGCATATGGCTACACCTTC.